This TCR beta chain was observed in a study of CD8 T cells in Susac syndrome. Reverse transcription used about 0.45 to 1 ug RNA and random hexamers. TCRdb fed the immunoSEQ multiplex PCR reads into MiXCR, producing one record per CDR3 protein. The sample holds 150,000 to 200,000 distinct CDR3 sequences, around 93% seen once. CDR3 length equals 15 residues. Trimming took off 5 bases at V and 6 bases at J, with 19 bases between the two ends. The germline V gene has CDR1 MNHNS and CDR2 SASEGT. The chain uses TRBV6-1 and TRBJ1-1; TRBD1 might be the D (6 bases). This receptor was taken from a human donor with multiple sclerosis. The sequenced sample was CD4+ T cells from PBMCs. In DNA form, the CDR3 reads TGTGCCAGCAGTCTTGGAGGGGGGGGCGACTCTGAAGCTTTCTTT. Amino acids: CASSLGGGGDSEAFF.